A single sample gave rise to the 7 T cell receptor beta chains below, sequenced in a study of cytomegalovirus exposure and HLA in healthy donors. PCR amplification relied on 60 Vbeta primers (plus 13 Jbeta primers). Clones were sequenced by immunoSEQ multiplex PCR, and TCRdb holds only the in-frame ones, with some missing. The sample lists roughly 110,000 clones; roughly 82% were seen once. Sample: PBMCs. These receptors were obtained from a man aged 35 to 55 in good health and CMV-seropositive.

V and J are TRBV11-3 and TRBJ2-1; a possible D gene is TRBD2 (5 bases). Germline V gene sequence: CDR1 SGHNT, CDR2 YENEEA. This CDR3 is 16 amino acids long. V lost 5 bases and J lost 1, with 15 bases in between. The CDR3 region is CASSNNRGWSYNEQFF. The CDR3 DNA is TGTGCCAGCAGCAATAATCGGGGATGGTCCTACAATGAGCAGTTCTTC.

There are a few counts of this clone. The gene calls are TRBV7-3 and TRBJ2-2; unclear D gene. The CDR3 consists of 14 residues. Germline V gene sequence: CDR1 SGHTA, CDR2 FQGTGA. The germline V and J ends were trimmed by 2 bases and 7 bases, with 11 bases remaining between them. CDR3 sequence: CASSLDPQVGELFF. CDR3 coding DNA: TGTGCCAGCAGCTTAGACCCTCAGGTCGGGGAGCTGTTTTTT.

This chain links TRBV28 with TRBJ1-1; TRBD1 might be the D (5 bases). This CDR3 comprises 14 residues. V dropped 5 bases and J dropped 6 bases, with 16 bases sitting between them. Germline V gene data show CDR1 as MDHEN and CDR2 as SYDVKM. DNA for the CDR3: TGTGCCAGCAGTCTCCCCGTCAGGGCCCCTGAAGCTTTCTTT. Translated: CASSLPVRAPEAFF.

This chain joins TRBV11-2 and TRBJ1-6, with 9 nucleotides matching TRBD1. The CDR3 is 15 residues long. CDR1 SGHAT and CDR2 FQNNGV come from the germline V gene. Losses at the gene ends were 5 bases for V and 3 bases for J; bases not matched to a gene: 2. CDR3 residues: CASSTGQGYNSPLHF. CDR3 DNA sequence: TGTGCCAGCAGCACGGGACAGGGCTATAATTCACCCCTCCACTTT.

This clone was seen only once. The V and J genes are TRBV7-3 and TRBJ2-4; 7 nucleotides agree with TRBD2. The trim removed 2 bases at V and 3 bases at J, leaving 7 bases unmatched. The CDR3 is made up of 16 amino acids. Germline V CDR1 and CDR2: SGHTA, FQGTGA. CDR3 DNA: TGTGCCAGCAGCTTATTGGGCAGCGGGGACAAAAACATTCAGTACTTC. Its translation: CASSLLGSGDKNIQYF.

This sequence joins TRBV7-2 and TRBJ1-1, with TRBD1 as a possible D gene (6 bases). Per germline, CDR1 SGHTA and CDR2 FQGNSA. V gave up 1 base and J gave up 8 bases, with 14 bases separating them. The CDR3 sequence is 14 residues long. Here the CDR3 DNA reads TGTGCCAGCAGCTTAGAAACAGGGCCAACGGAAGCTTTCTTT. It yields the protein CASSLETGPTEAFF.

The V and J genes are TRBV19 and TRBJ2-3; 9 bases fit TRBD2. J was trimmed by 6 bases and V by 7 bases; bases with no gene match: 8. The CDR3 length is 14 residues. The germline V gene has CDR1 LNHDA and CDR2 SQIVND (reference sequence). CDR3 sequence: CASKERGAGDTQYF. The CDR3 region has the DNA TGTGCCAGTAAGGAGCGGGGGGCTGGGGATACGCAGTATTTT.